This T cell receptor (beta chain) was found in a study of vaccination and CD4 T cells after COVID-19. TCRdb reprocessed the PCR reads via MiXCR and lists one record per CDR3 protein. This table holds roughly 25,000 distinct CDR3 sequences, 45% to 60% found once. This specimen was CD4+ T cells from blood, taken before SARS-CoV-2 vaccination. The source is a human donor who had recovered from COVID-19.

CDR3 in amino acids: CASDSGAEQYF. DNA of the CDR3: TGTGCCAGCGACAGCGGGGCCGAGCAGTACTTC. This sequence joins TRBV5-4 and TRBJ2-7, with 7 bases identical to TRBD2. Germline assignment: CDR1 SGHNT and CDR2 YYREEE (reference sequence). Unmatched junction bases numbered 4, after V lost 7 bases and J lost 6 bases. CDR3 length: 11 residues.